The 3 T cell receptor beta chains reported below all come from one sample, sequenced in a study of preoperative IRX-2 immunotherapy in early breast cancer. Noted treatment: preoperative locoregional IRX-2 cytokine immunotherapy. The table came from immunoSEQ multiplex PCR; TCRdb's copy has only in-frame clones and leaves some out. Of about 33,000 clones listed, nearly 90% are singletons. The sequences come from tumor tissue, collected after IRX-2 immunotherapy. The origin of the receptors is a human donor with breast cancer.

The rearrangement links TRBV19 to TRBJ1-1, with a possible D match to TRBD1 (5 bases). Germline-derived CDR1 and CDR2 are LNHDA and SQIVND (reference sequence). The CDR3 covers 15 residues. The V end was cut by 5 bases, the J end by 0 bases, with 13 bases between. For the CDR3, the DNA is TGTGCCAGTAGTCTGTGGACAACCATGAACACTGAAGCTTTCTTT. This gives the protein CASSLWTTMNTEAFF.

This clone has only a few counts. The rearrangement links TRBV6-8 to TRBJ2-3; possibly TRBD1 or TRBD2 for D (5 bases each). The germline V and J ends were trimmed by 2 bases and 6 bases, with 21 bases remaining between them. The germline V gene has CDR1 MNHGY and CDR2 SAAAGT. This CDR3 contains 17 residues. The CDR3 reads CASSYTPPGPLVDTQYF. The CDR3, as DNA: TGTGCCAGCAGTTACACCCCCCCGGGACCCCTAGTTGATACGCAGTATTTT.

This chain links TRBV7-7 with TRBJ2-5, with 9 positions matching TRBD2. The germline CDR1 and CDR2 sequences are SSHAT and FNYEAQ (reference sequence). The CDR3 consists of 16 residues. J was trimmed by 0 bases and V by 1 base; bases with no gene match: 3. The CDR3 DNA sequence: TGTGCCAGCAGCTTAGTTGCGGGGGGGTACCAAGAGACCCAGTACTTC. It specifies CASSLVAGGYQETQYF.